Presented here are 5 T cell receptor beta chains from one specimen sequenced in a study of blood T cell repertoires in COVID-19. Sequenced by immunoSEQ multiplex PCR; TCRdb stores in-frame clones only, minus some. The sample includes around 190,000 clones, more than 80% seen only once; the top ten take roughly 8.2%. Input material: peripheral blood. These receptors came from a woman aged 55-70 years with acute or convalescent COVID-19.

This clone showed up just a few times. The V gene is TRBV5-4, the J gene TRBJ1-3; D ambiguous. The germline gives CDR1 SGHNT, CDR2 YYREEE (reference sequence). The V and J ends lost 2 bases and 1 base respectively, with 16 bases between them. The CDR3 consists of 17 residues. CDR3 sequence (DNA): TGTGCCAGCAGCTTATTTGGGAGTTTTGGTTCTGGAAACACCATATATTTT. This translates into CASSLFGSFGSGNTIYF.

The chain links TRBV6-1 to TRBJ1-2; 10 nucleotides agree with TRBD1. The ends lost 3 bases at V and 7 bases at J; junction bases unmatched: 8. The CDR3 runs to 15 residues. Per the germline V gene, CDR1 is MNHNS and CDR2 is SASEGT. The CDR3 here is CASSEPGTGVSGYTF. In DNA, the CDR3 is TGTGCCAGCAGTGAGCCCGGGACAGGGGTTAGTGGCTACACCTTC.

The CDR3 is CASSFSSEGYGYTF. CDR3 bases: TGCGCCAGCAGCTTCTCGTCAGAGGGCTATGGCTACACCTTC. The V and J genes are TRBV5-1 and TRBJ1-2, with D hard to call. Germline CDR1 SGHRS, CDR2 YFSETQ. This CDR3 comprises 14 residues. Trimming left V 2 bases short and J 4 bases short, with 12 bases between.

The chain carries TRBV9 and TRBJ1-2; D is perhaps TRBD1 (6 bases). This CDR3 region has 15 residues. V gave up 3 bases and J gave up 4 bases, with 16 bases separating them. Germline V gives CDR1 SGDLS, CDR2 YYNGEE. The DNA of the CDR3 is TGTGCCAGCAGCGCCCTGCCACAGGGCGTCTATGGCTACACCTTC. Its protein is CASSALPQGVYGYTF.

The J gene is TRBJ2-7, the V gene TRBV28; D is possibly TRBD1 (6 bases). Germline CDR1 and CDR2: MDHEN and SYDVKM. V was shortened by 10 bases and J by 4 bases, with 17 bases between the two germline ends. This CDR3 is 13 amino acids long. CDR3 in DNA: TGTGCCACCGCCCCGGGACACCTGTACGAGCAGTACTTC. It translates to CATAPGHLYEQYF.